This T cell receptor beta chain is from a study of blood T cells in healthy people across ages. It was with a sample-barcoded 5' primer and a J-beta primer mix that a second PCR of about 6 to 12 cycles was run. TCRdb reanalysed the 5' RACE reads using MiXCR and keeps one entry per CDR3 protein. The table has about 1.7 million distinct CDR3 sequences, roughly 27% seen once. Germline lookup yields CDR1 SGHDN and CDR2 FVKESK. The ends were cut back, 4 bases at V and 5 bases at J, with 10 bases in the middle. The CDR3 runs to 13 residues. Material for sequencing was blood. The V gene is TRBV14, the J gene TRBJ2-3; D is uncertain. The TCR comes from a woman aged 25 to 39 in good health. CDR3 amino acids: CASSLNDQDTQYF. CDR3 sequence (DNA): TGTGCCAGCAGCCTAAACGATCAAGATACGCAGTATTTT. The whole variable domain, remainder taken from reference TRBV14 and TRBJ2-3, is EAGVTQFPSHSVIEKGQTVTLRCDPISGHDNLYWYRRVMGKEIKFLLHFVKESKQDESGMPNNRFLAERTGGTYSTLKVQPAELEDSGVYFCASSLNDQDTQYFGPGTRLTVL.